The sequence of this T cell receptor (beta chain) was determined in a study of early T cells in non-severe SARS-CoV-2 infection. The overall study: From unsorted whole blood, bulk RNA was sequenced, and the chains remained unpaired. Study-wide findings and caveats: Matching results from VDJdb favored anti-spike CD8 responses, leaving private and CD4 specificities undetected.

Molecules of cDNA were individually given unique molecular identifiers that were attached to them. TCRdb redid the calling of the 5' RACE reads with MiXCR, one entry per CDR3 protein. This table holds about 47,000 distinct CDR3 sequences, approximately 11% found once. This clonotype was seen ten or more times. What it binds is unknown. CDR1 is LNHDA and CDR2 is SQIVND in the germline V gene (reference sequence). V lost 6 bases, J lost 2 bases, and 20 bases lay in between. This CDR3 has 16 residues. This sequence was found in an adult who was a healthcare worker with PCR-confirmed SARS-CoV-2 infection or an uninfected control (not recorded which). Sequencing used whole blood. The V gene is TRBV19, the J gene TRBJ2-7; D not resolved. CDR3: CASSETTLGITYEQYF. CDR3 DNA: TGTGCCAGTAGCGAAACAACACTTGGGATTACCTACGAGCAGTACTTC.